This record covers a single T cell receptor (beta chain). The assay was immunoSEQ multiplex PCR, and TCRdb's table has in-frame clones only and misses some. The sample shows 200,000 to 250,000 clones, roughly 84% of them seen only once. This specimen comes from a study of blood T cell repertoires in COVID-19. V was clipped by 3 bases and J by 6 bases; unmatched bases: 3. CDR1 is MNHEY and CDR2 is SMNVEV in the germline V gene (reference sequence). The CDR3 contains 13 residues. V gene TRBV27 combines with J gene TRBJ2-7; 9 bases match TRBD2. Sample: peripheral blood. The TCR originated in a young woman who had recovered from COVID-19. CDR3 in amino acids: CASSFYSGGEQYF. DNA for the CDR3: TGTGCCAGCAGTTTTTATAGCGGGGGCGAGCAGTACTTC.